This entry describes one T cell receptor beta chain. This clonotype was found a few times. The antigen this receptor binds is unknown. No quality values exist for individual bases; no much larger clone is one base distant. These data belong to a study of T cell repertoires in cytomegalovirus infection (dated by TCRdb to the late 2010s). Some background on the complete study: Donor HLA type was relevant to the analysis, because carriage of CMV infection together with the matching HLA type was indicated by public TCR beta signatures.

The full study reports these points: In both this cohort and an independent roughly 360-donor cohort, the cumulative frequency of public TCR beta family members distinguished carriers of CMV infection plus the relevant HLA type. The ex vivo response was dominated by HLA-C-restricted CMV-specific TCR beta clonotypes, and the single most frequent clonotype in two of eight donors was supplied by these HLA-C-restricted clonotypes.

Sequencing was performed on an Illumina HiSeq 1500. TCRdb reran the public reads through fastp at Q25 and MiXCR, keeping productive beta chains. Entries that share a CDR3 protein sequence are merged under the most common genes and DNA. The sample table records around 450,000 distinct CDR3 sequences; under 40% of these occur just once. The ten largest clones take up approximately 13% of the sample. As encoded in the germline V gene, CDR1 is SGHVS while CDR2 is FQNEAQ. Germline trimming amounts to 0 bases on V and 10 bases on J, with 9 as the count of junction bases outside the gene matches. From its cysteine to its phenylalanine, the CDR3 spans 15 amino acids. Only the CDR3 region is kept as DNA, spanning 45 bases read in frame from base 1.

The receptor was derived from a human donor in good health (CMV status not recorded). Some clones in this sample may be carry-over from other donors' samples. Sequencing was performed on PBMCs. The sequence is built from TRBV7-8 and TRBJ2-1; TRBD1 aligns with 7 central bases. The CDR3 sequence is CASSLAKGARPEQFF. The nucleotide sequence is TGTGCCAGCAGCTTAGCGAAGGGGGCACGTCCCGAGCAGTTCTTC.